The TCR beta chain under discussion was sequenced for a study of blood T cells in healthy people across ages. This clonotype was seen ten or more times. Its matching antigen is unknown. The CDR3 contains 14 residues. Looked up from germline, CDR1 is MNHNY and CDR2 is SVGAGI (reference sequence). Between the trimmed V and J ends, which lost 4 bases and 1 base, there was a span of 11 bases. A second roughly 6 to 11 cycle PCR used barcoded and J-beta primers. At least 2.5 million CDR3-containing paired-end reads were obtained per sample. One entry per CDR3 protein, called by TCRdb with MiXCR from the 5' RACE reads. The sample includes under 750,000 distinct CDR3 sequences, less than 60% of them seen just once. Findings and limits, study-wide: Strong correlation was found linking TCR beta diversity to naive T cell percentage.

This clonotype was obtained from a man older than 75 in good health. What was sequenced was blood. The V gene is TRBV6-6, the J gene TRBJ2-7, with D hard to call. CDR3: CASSFLGRSYEQYF. CDR3 DNA: TGTGCCAGCAGTTTCTTGGGTAGATCCTACGAGCAGTACTTC.